These 18 T cell receptor beta chains share one sample of origin, sequenced in a study of cytomegalovirus exposure and HLA in healthy donors. 13 Jbeta primers and 60 Vbeta primers were used for the PCR. Using immunoSEQ multiplex PCR, the repertoire was profiled, and TCRdb retains in-frame clones only, with some absent. The sample has fewer than 200,000 clones; about four fifths are singletons. The sample taken for sequencing was PBMCs. Receptors originate from a woman younger than 30 in good health and CMV-seronegative.

The V gene is TRBV7-6, the J gene TRBJ1-4; TRBD1 might be the D (5 bases). The germline V gene has CDR1 SGHVS and CDR2 FNYEAQ. V was pared by 5 bases and J by 5 bases, with 18 bases between. The CDR3 contains 16 residues. The chain's CDR3 is CASSPSVGGLNEKLFF. CDR3 sequence (DNA): TGTGCCAGCAGCCCGAGCGTTGGGGGGTTGAATGAAAAACTGTTTTTT.

This clone occurred once. The V call is TRBV18, the J call TRBJ1-1; the D gene is possibly TRBD1 (5 bases). Germline CDR1 and CDR2: KGHSH and LQKENI. V was pared by 0 bases and J by 1 base, with 9 bases between. CDR3 length: 15 residues. DNA of the CDR3: TGTGCCAGCTCACCACCCTCAGGACAGAACACTGAAGCTTTCTTT. Protein sequence: CASSPPSGQNTEAFF.

V is TRBV5-1 and J is TRBJ1-1; the match to TRBD1 covers 7 bases. The CDR3 sequence is 16 residues long. Germline V lookup: CDR1 SGHRS, CDR2 YFSETQ. V was pared by 0 bases and J by 0 bases, with 5 bases of the junction left unmatched. The CDR3: CASSLVGQVMNTEAFF. DNA for the CDR3: TGCGCCAGCAGCTTGGTTGGACAGGTTATGAACACTGAAGCTTTCTTT.

The chain uses TRBV4-2 and TRBJ2-1, with 12 bases aligning to TRBD2. The V gene end was trimmed by 5 bases and the J gene end by 9 bases; junction bases not matched to a gene: 8. The germline V gene has CDR1 LGHNA and CDR2 YNFKEQ. This CDR3 has 15 residues. The CDR3 DNA reads TGTGCCAGCAGCTCCGGGGAACTAGCGGGAGGTGAGCAGTTCTTC. Protein product: CASSSGELAGGEQFF.

The chain employs TRBV27 and TRBJ2-2, with D possibly being TRBD1 (6 bases). CDR1 is MNHEY and CDR2 is SMNVEV in the germline V gene (reference sequence). The CDR3 covers 15 residues. Trimming pared 3 bases from V and 0 bases from J, leaving 8 bases between. The CDR3 nucleotides read TGTGCCAGCAGTTTCGGGACATCGAACACCGGGGAGCTGTTTTTT. Translation gives CASSFGTSNTGELFF.

In the case of this clone: One end of the junction does not line up with germline, which may come from a read error. The J gene is TRBJ2-2, the V gene TRBV10-3; 7 positions agree with TRBD2. CDR3 length equals 13 residues. Germline V gene lookup returns CDR1 ENHRY and CDR2 SYGVKD. In DNA form, the CDR3 reads TGTGCCATCGGTGAGCGGGGAAGCGGGGAGCTGTTTTTT. It encodes CAIGERGSGELFF.

The chain is built from TRBV29-1 and TRBJ2-2; D gene ambiguous. The ends were cut back, 3 bases at V and 6 bases at J, with 8 bases in the middle. The CDR3 has 12 residues. Germline lookup yields CDR1 SQVTM and CDR2 ANQGSEA. CDR3 sequence reads: CSVEYGAGELFF. The CDR3 DNA is TGCAGCGTTGAGTACGGAGCCGGGGAGCTGTTTTTT.

J is TRBJ1-2 and V is TRBV11-2; TRBD1 might be the D (5 bases). Trimming cost V 0 bases and J 6 bases, with 20 bases left between them. Germline CDR1 and CDR2: SGHAT and FQNNGV. The CDR3 sequence is 17 residues long. CDR3 amino acids: CASSLDRQGAGINGYTF. The CDR3 coding sequence is TGTGCCAGCAGCTTAGATCGTCAGGGTGCAGGCATTAATGGCTACACCTTC.

The rearrangement joins TRBV18 to TRBJ2-7, with 9 nucleotides matching TRBD1. Trimming cost V 2 bases and J 0 bases; bases outside gene matches: 5. CDR1 is KGHSH and CDR2 is LQKENI in the germline V gene. This CDR3 contains 16 residues. The CDR3 is CASSPLWDRASYEQYF. The DNA of the CDR3 is TGTGCCAGCTCACCATTGTGGGACAGGGCCTCCTACGAGCAGTACTTC.

The table lists this clone with a count of one. The V gene is TRBV21-1, the J gene TRBJ1-1; the table's D call, TRBD1, has no DNA check behind it. TRBV21-1 constitutes a pseudogene. The CDR3 loop spans 14 amino acids. The CDR3 protein is CASSSEDKNTEAFF. In DNA form, the CDR3 reads TGTGCCAGCAGCTCCGAGGACAAGAACACTGAAGCTTTCTTT.

V usage is TRBV6-5 and J usage is TRBJ2-6; D may be TRBD2 (5 bases). Between the trimmed V and J ends, which lost 5 bases and 2 bases, there was a span of 10 bases. The length of the CDR3 is 15 residues. Germline V gene lookup returns CDR1 MNHEY and CDR2 SVGAGI. The CDR3 coding sequence is TGTGCCAGCAGTCTTCTAGCCGCTGGGGCCAACGTCCTGACTTTC. Encoded protein: CASSLLAAGANVLTF.

This rearrangement joins TRBV7-6 to TRBJ1-1; D is ambiguous. V dropped 4 bases and J dropped 1 base, with 10 bases sitting between them. CDR1 SGHVS and CDR2 FNYEAQ come from the germline V gene. The CDR3 is made up of 14 amino acids. The CDR3 spells CASSSTRGNTEAFF. The CDR3 nucleotides read TGTGCCAGCAGCTCTACCCGGGGGAACACTGAAGCTTTCTTT.

The V gene is TRBV5-6, the J gene TRBJ2-7; 8 nucleotides agree with TRBD1. The CDR3 loop spans 17 amino acids. Germline CDR1 reads SGHDT; CDR2 reads YYEEEE. Losses at the gene ends were 4 bases for V and 2 bases for J; bases not matched to a gene: 14. The CDR3 region has the DNA TGTGCCAGCAGCCCAACGAAGACAGGGGAATTCCCCTACGAGCAGTACGTC. Its protein product is CASSPTKTGEFPYEQYV.

This chain connects TRBV6-1 to TRBJ2-7, with 9 positions matching TRBD1. Germline V gene data show CDR1 as MNHNS and CDR2 as SASEGT. The CDR3 length is 14 residues. J gave up 3 bases and V 7 bases, and 7 bases lay outside the gene matches. CDR3 nucleotides: TGTGCCAGCATGCCAGGGACAGGGTTCTACGAGCAGTACTTC. Translation: CASMPGTGFYEQYF.

Comments on this clone: The identical CDR3 is also encoded by other nucleotide sequences in the sample. This sequence joins TRBV5-6 and TRBJ1-6; no clear D gene. The V end lost 0 bases, the J end lost 0 bases, and 4 bases lay between the germline ends. The CDR3 loop spans 15 amino acids. Germline loops: CDR1 SGHDT, CDR2 YYEEEE. The DNA of the CDR3 is TGTGCCAGCAGCTTGGGGAGCTCCTATAATTCACCCCTCCACTTT. This translates into CASSLGSSYNSPLHF.

This chain joins TRBV6-5 and TRBJ1-3; D is uncertain. The germline gives CDR1 MNHEY, CDR2 SVGAGI. The V end was cut by 6 bases, the J end by 4 bases, with 7 bases between. The CDR3 is made up of 12 amino acids. The CDR3 sequence: CASRERGNTIYF. In nucleotides, the CDR3 is TGTGCCAGCAGGGAGAGGGGAAACACCATATATTTT.

The V and J genes are TRBV6-5 and TRBJ2-5; TRBD2 aligns across 7 bases. This CDR3 is built from 12 residues. With 5 bases clipped from V and 9 bases from J, the junction kept 6 bases outside the gene matches. Germline values: CDR1 MNHEY, CDR2 SVGAGI. The CDR3 reads CASSKDLAAQYF. CDR3 DNA: TGTGCCAGCAGTAAAGACCTAGCGGCCCAGTACTTC.

V is TRBV9 and J is TRBJ2-3; D remains unclear. The CDR3 is 14 residues long. Germline values: CDR1 SGDLS, CDR2 YYNGEE. Deletions cut 3 bases from V and 0 bases from J, with 8 bases between. The CDR3 sequence: CASSGTSSTDTQYF. The CDR3 DNA reads as TGTGCCAGCAGCGGTACCAGTAGCACAGATACGCAGTATTTT.